Following are 7 T cell receptor beta chains from one sample sequenced in a study of blood T cells in healthy people across ages. A J-beta primer mix and a sample-barcoded 5' primer were used in a second PCR of about 7 to 12 cycles. TCRdb re-called the 5' RACE reads through MiXCR, storing one row per CDR3 protein. The sample has approximately 800,000 distinct CDR3 sequences, about half seen once. The specimen was blood. The receptors here all came from a man at least 80 years old in good health.

This chain joins TRBV20-1 and TRBJ2-5, with 8 nucleotides matching TRBD2. CDR3 length equals 16 residues. CDR1 is DFQATT and CDR2 is SNEGSKA in the germline V gene (reference sequence). Trimming cost V 3 bases and J 4 bases; bases outside gene matches: 13. CDR3 nucleotides: TGCAGTGCTAGTGACCTAACGGGGGGGAGAAGAGAGACCCAGTACTTC. Its translation: CSASDLTGGRRETQYF.

This clonotype was detected a few times. This chain links TRBV5-1 with TRBJ2-1; D unresolved. TRBJ2-7 explains the end of the DNA better; the J call may be wrong. Per germline, CDR1 SGHRS and CDR2 YFSETQ. This CDR3 region has 15 residues. The CDR3 loop is CASSLVAASYNEQYF. CDR3 nucleotide sequence: TGCGCCAGCAGCTTGGTTGCGGCCTCCTACAATGAGCAGTACTTC.

The V gene is TRBV5-1, the J gene TRBJ2-5; no clear D gene. The germline gives CDR1 SGHRS, CDR2 YFSETQ. Trimming cost V 4 bases and J 4 bases, with 17 bases left between them. The CDR3 is 15 residues long. In DNA, the CDR3 is TGCGCCAGCAGCAGTAATAGAGTAGGATCAGAGACCCAGTACTTC. It codes for CASSSNRVGSETQYF. The variable domain in full, completed from reference TRBV5-1 and TRBJ2-5, reads KAGVTQTPRYLIKTRGQQVTLSCSPISGHRSVSWYQQTPGQGLQFLFEYFSETQRNKGNFPGRFSGRQFSNSRSEMNVSTLELGDSALYLCASSSNRVGSETQYFGPGTRLLVL.

The chain joins TRBV20-1 to TRBJ2-5; maybe TRBD2 (6 bases). The length of the CDR3 is 12 residues. V lost 5 bases to trimming and J lost 3 bases, with 10 bases between them. Germline CDR1 DFQATT, CDR2 SNEGSKA (reference sequence). The CDR3 sequence: CSAVPGEETQYF. The DNA for the CDR3 is TGCAGTGCTGTCCCGGGGGAAGAGACCCAGTACTTC.

This clonotype turned up a few times. CDR3: CASRQGYIQYF. CDR3 bases: TGCGCCAGCAGGCAGGGATACATTCAGTACTTC. The rearrangement links TRBV5-1 to TRBJ2-5; the D gene is possibly TRBD1 (5 bases). TRBJ2-4 matches the DNA end more closely, so the J call is doubtful. This CDR3 has 11 amino acids. Germline CDR1 and CDR2: SGHRS and YFSETQ.

This clonotype showed up many times. The chain employs TRBV20-1 and TRBJ1-1; 7 nucleotides align to TRBD1. Germline CDR1 reads DFQATT; CDR2 reads SNEGSKA (reference sequence). The CDR3 extends over 15 amino acids. With V trimmed by 2 bases and J by 5 bases, 11 bases remained unmatched. CDR3 sequence: CSARLSTGRGTEAFF. In DNA, the CDR3 is TGCAGTGCTAGATTATCGACAGGGAGGGGTACTGAAGCTTTCTTT.

The chain has TRBV6-7 and TRBJ2-7; D might be TRBD2 (6 bases). TRBV6-7 is known as an ORF, though its function is uncertain. The CDR3 is 15 residues long. Trimming pared 2 bases from V and 2 bases from J, leaving 13 bases between. CDR3 nucleotides: TGTGCCAGCAGTTACGGACTGGGAGGACCCTACGAGCAGTACTTC. Translated, it gives CASSYGLGGPYEQYF.